Below, 21 T cell receptor beta chains from the same sample are listed, as sequenced in a study of blood T cell repertoires in COVID-19. Method: immunoSEQ multiplex PCR; TCRdb's copy keeps in-frame clones and lacks some. The sample has some 150,000 clones, 75% to 90% seen once. Input material: PBMCs or T cells enriched from blood (not recorded which). The receptors were sampled from a woman under 30 who had recovered from COVID-19.

The chain joins TRBV15 to TRBJ2-7; 8 nucleotides line up with TRBD1. CDR3 length: 14 amino acids. The germline CDR1 and CDR2 sequences are LNHNV and YYDKDF (reference sequence). The J segment lost 5 bases and the V segment lost 3 bases, leaving 6 bases of the junction unmatched. The DNA of the CDR3 is TGTGCCACCAGCAGGGACAGGGCGACCGACGAGCAGTACTTC. Residues: CATSRDRATDEQYF.

The V and J genes are TRBV7-2 and TRBJ2-1; D not resolved. Germline V gives CDR1 SGHTA, CDR2 FQGNSA. The CDR3 contains 15 residues. V was trimmed by 5 bases and J by 0 bases, leaving 11 bases between them. The CDR3 sequence is CASSIAVSSYNEQFF. As DNA, the CDR3 is TGTGCCAGCAGCATTGCGGTTAGCTCCTACAATGAGCAGTTCTTC.

The rearrangement links TRBV28 to TRBJ2-7; no definite D call. The germline V gene has CDR1 MDHEN and CDR2 SYDVKM. Trimming cost V 8 bases and J 3 bases, with 14 bases left between them. There are 13 residues in the CDR3. CDR3 nucleotides: TGTGCCAGCCGTCCGACTCCCGTCTACGAGCAGTACTTC. It translates to CASRPTPVYEQYF. Full variable domain (missing parts from reference TRBV28 and TRBJ2-7): DVKVTQSSRYLVKRTGEKVFLECVQDMDHENMFWYRQDPGLGLRLIYFSYDVKMKEKGDIPEGYSVSREKKERFSLILESASTNQTSMYLCASRPTPVYEQYFGPGTRLTVT.

The chain joins TRBV5-6 to TRBJ2-1; 8 bases are shared with TRBD1. The germline CDR1 and CDR2 sequences are SGHDT and YYEEEE. The J segment lost 2 bases and the V segment lost 4 bases, leaving 5 bases of the junction unmatched. This CDR3 has 15 residues. The chain's CDR3 is CASSLDRAPYNEQFF. The CDR3, as DNA: TGTGCCAGCAGCCTGGACAGGGCGCCCTACAATGAGCAGTTCTTC. Drawing the rest from reference TRBV5-6 and TRBJ2-1, the complete variable domain is DAGVTQSPTHLIKTRGQQVTLRCSPKSGHDTVSWYQQALGQGPQFIFQYYEEEERQRGNFPDRFSGHQFPNYSSELNVNALLLGDSALYLCASSLDRAPYNEQFFGPGTRLTVL.

The chain joins TRBV6-1 to TRBJ2-3, with D possibly matching TRBD1 (5 bases). The CDR3 sequence is 14 residues long. V shed 6 bases and J shed 3 bases, with 13 bases lying between them. Germline V gene lookup returns CDR1 MNHNS and CDR2 SASEGT. The CDR3 DNA sequence: TGTGCCAGCAGACCCGGACAAACGACAGATACGCAGTATTTT. It yields the protein CASRPGQTTDTQYF.

The sample holds a few counts of this clone. The chain employs TRBV5-1 and TRBJ2-7; D is possibly TRBD1 (5 bases). Germline values: CDR1 SGHRS, CDR2 YFSETQ. The CDR3 is 15 residues long. Trimming cost V 0 bases and J 7 bases, with 17 bases left between them. CDR3 sequence: CASSLAGPWDEEQYF. In DNA, the CDR3 is TGCGCCAGCAGCTTGGCAGGGCCCTGGGATGAAGAGCAGTACTTC.

This clone was detected once. CDR3 region: CASSYGFGGSYEQYF. The CDR3 DNA follows: TGTGCCAGCAGCTACGGCTTTGGCGGCTCCTACGAGCAGTACTTC. The chain combines TRBV7-9 with TRBJ2-7; D gene ambiguous. CDR3 size: 15 residues. Trimming pared 4 bases from V and 0 bases from J, leaving 13 bases between. Germline CDR1 is SEHNR and CDR2 is FQNEAQ (reference sequence).

This chain links TRBV27 with TRBJ2-7; tentative D call: TRBD2 (6 bases). Looked up from germline, CDR1 is MNHEY and CDR2 is SMNVEV (reference sequence). Trimming shortened V by 5 bases and J by 7 bases, and 15 bases separated the two germline ends. This CDR3 has 13 amino acids. The CDR3 spells CASSRRTTREQYF. The CDR3 bases are TGTGCCAGCAGTCGCAGGACTACTAGAGAGCAGTACTTC.

This chain connects TRBV30 to TRBJ2-7; D might be TRBD1 (5 bases). The CDR3 is made up of 14 amino acids. V lost 0 bases to trimming and J lost 4 bases, with 13 bases between them. Germline V lookup: CDR1 GTSNPN, CDR2 SVGIG (reference sequence). The CDR3, as DNA: TGTGCCTGGAGTGTAACTTGGACAACATACGAGCAGTACTTC. Its translation is CAWSVTWTTYEQYF.

This clone has just a few counts. The chain links TRBV11-2 to TRBJ1-2; TRBD1 agrees at 8 bases. This CDR3 has 13 residues. Germline V lookup: CDR1 SGHAT, CDR2 FQNNGV. The V and J ends lost 8 bases and 1 base, in that order; junction bases with no gene match: 3. The CDR3 here is CASGTGFNYGYTF. CDR3 nucleotides: TGTGCCAGCGGGACAGGATTTAACTATGGCTACACCTTC. Filled out from reference TRBV11-2 and TRBJ1-2, the complete variable domain reads EAGVAQSPRYKIIEKRQSVAFWCNPISGHATLYWYQQILGQGPKLLIQFQNNGVVDDSQLPKDRFSAERLKGVDSTLKIQPAKLEDSAVYLCASGTGFNYGYTFGSGTRLTVV.

The chain joins TRBV7-8 to TRBJ2-2, with 9 bases identical to TRBD1. The junction had 22 bases not matched to a gene; V was cut back by 5 bases and J by 3 bases. The CDR3 has 21 residues. Germline CDR1 reads SGHVS; CDR2 reads FQNEAQ. The CDR3 region is CASSVRTGVVVTGHDTGELFF. In nucleotides, the CDR3 is TGTGCCAGCAGCGTAAGGACAGGGGTGGTGGTTACCGGCCACGACACCGGGGAGCTGTTTTTT.

The sample holds one count of this clone. The rearrangement links TRBV5-1 to TRBJ2-2; weak D call: TRBD2 (6 bases). V was pared by 3 bases and J by 10 bases, with 16 bases between. This CDR3 is 14 amino acids long. CDR1 is SGHRS and CDR2 is YFSETQ in the germline V gene. The CDR3 spells CASSSDWGVSELFF. The CDR3 DNA follows: TGCGCCAGCAGCTCAGACTGGGGGGTATCGGAGCTGTTTTTT.

The chain carries TRBV7-8 and TRBJ1-6; 8 positions match TRBD1. This CDR3 contains 15 residues. CDR1 is SGHVS and CDR2 is FQNEAQ in the germline V gene. V shed 7 bases, J shed 0 bases, and the junction held 2 bases outside the gene matches. The CDR3, as DNA: TGTGCCAGCACGGACAGGGTCTCCTATAATTCACCCCTCCACTTT. Residues: CASTDRVSYNSPLHF.

The V call is TRBV2, the J call TRBJ1-2; D is perhaps TRBD1 (5 bases). This CDR3 contains 13 residues. The germline gives CDR1 SNHLY, CDR2 FYNNEI. Trimming stripped 10 bases from V and 4 bases from J, with 16 bases between. The CDR3 sequence is CATPFLDSYGYTF. In DNA, the CDR3 is TGTGCCACCCCTTTTTTAGACAGCTATGGCTACACCTTC.

The rearrangement links TRBV2 to TRBJ2-7, with 10 bases lining up with TRBD1. The CDR3 has 15 residues. After removal of 3 bases from V and 6 bases from J, the junction contained 8 bases not matched to a gene. From germline, CDR1 is SNHLY and CDR2 FYNNEI. As DNA, the CDR3 is TGTGCCAGCAGTGAGACAGGGGGCAGCGGGCTCGAGCAGTACTTC. Protein sequence: CASSETGGSGLEQYF.

This clone was seen a handful of times. CDR3 amino acids: CASSWREGASSNEQYF. The CDR3 nucleotides are TGTGCCAGCAGCTGGCGGGAGGGCGCGTCCTCAAACGAGCAGTACTTC. This chain joins TRBV13 and TRBJ2-7; 9 bases align to TRBD2. Trimming removed 4 bases from V and 5 bases from J; junction bases left unmatched: 12. There are 16 residues in the CDR3. Germline V lookup: CDR1 PRHDT, CDR2 FYEKMQ (reference sequence).

The CDR3, as DNA: TGTGCCTGGGGGACTAGTCGGTACGAGCAGTACTTC. It is translated as CAWGTSRYEQYF. The chain has TRBV30 and TRBJ2-7; 8 nucleotides match TRBD2. Germline V CDR1 and CDR2: GTSNPN, SVGIG (reference sequence). The J segment lost 4 bases and the V segment lost 5 bases, leaving 4 bases of the junction unmatched. The CDR3 length is 12 residues.

This clone was recorded a few times. The chain links TRBV7-9 to TRBJ2-2; possible D gene TRBD2, 5 bases. Trimming removed 5 bases from V and 8 bases from J, with 9 bases in between. The germline gives CDR1 SEHNR, CDR2 FQNEAQ (reference sequence). This CDR3 is 12 amino acids long. CDR3 region: CASSRERGELFF. The CDR3 DNA reads TGTGCCAGCAGCCGGGAACGGGGGGAGCTGTTTTTT.

The V and J genes are TRBV27 and TRBJ2-1, with TRBD2 matching 9 bases. V dropped 5 bases and J dropped 4; count of bases not matched to a gene: 9. CDR3 length: 16 residues. Germline V CDR1 and CDR2: MNHEY, SMNVEV (reference sequence). The CDR3 DNA reads TGTGCCAGCAGTCCGATAGCGGGAGAAGGTTACAATGAGCAGTTCTTC. It translates to CASSPIAGEGYNEQFF.

J is TRBJ1-1 and V is TRBV5-1; no firm D call. Germline-derived CDR1 and CDR2 are SGHRS and YFSETQ. Trimming shortened V by 0 bases and J by 3 bases, and 9 bases separated the two germline ends. CDR3 length: 14 residues. Written as DNA, the CDR3 is TGCGCCAGCAGCTTGGACTCATCGGACACTGAAGCTTTCTTT. Protein sequence: CASSLDSSDTEAFF.

V and J are TRBV19 and TRBJ1-1, with D perhaps matching TRBD1 (5 bases). CDR3 size: 17 residues. Per the germline V gene, CDR1 is LNHDA and CDR2 is SQIVND (reference sequence). V lost 6 bases, J lost 3 bases, and 23 bases lay in between. The CDR3 region has the DNA TGTGCCAGTAGCCGCGAGGCGGGAGCCGGGGGTGACACTGAAGCTTTCTTT. It codes for CASSREAGAGGDTEAFF.